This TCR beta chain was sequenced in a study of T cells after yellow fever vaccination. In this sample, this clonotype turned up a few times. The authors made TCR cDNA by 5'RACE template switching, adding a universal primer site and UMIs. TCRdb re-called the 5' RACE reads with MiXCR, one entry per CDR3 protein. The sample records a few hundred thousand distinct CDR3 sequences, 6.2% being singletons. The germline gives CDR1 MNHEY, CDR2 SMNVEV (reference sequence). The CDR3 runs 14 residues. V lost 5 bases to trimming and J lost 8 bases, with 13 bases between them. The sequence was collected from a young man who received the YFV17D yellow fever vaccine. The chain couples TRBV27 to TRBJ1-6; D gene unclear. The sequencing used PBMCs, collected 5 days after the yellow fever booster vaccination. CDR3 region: CASSKDGMYSPLHF. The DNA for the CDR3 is TGTGCCAGCAGTAAGGACGGAATGTATTCACCCCTCCACTTT.